The following is a T cell receptor (beta chain) sequence with its context. Germline V gives CDR1 LNHDA, CDR2 SQIVND (reference sequence). Trimming removed 4 bases at V and 5 bases at J, with 14 bases between. The CDR3 is made up of 14 amino acids. The sample comes from a study of T cell changes during pregnancy in multiple sclerosis. TCRdb keeps only in-frame clones here, not all; method: immunoSEQ multiplex PCR. The sample contains roughly 80,000 clones, around 93% of which appear only once. The clonotype was recovered from a female donor with multiple sclerosis, enrolled in a pregnancy study. The chain uses TRBV19 and TRBJ1-1, with D perhaps matching TRBD1 (6 bases). Sequenced here: peripheral blood, sampled in the second trimester of pregnancy. The CDR3 region is CASSKQGPWTEAFF. The CDR3 DNA reads TGTGCCAGTAGTAAACAGGGACCTTGGACTGAAGCTTTCTTT.